Following are 14 T cell receptor beta chains from one sample sequenced in a study of blood T cell repertoires in COVID-19. The method was immunoSEQ multiplex PCR; TCRdb's version includes in-frame clones alone and lacks a portion of them. The data hold about 210,000 clones, with roughly 75% observed a single time. Material: peripheral blood. The receptors shown here come from a woman between 65 and 79 years old with acute or convalescent COVID-19.

The chain has TRBV5-1 and TRBJ2-3; weak D call: TRBD1 (5 bases). Between the trimmed V and J ends, which lost 4 bases and 5 bases, there was a span of 17 bases. CDR1 and CDR2 (germline): SGHRS, YFSETQ. The CDR3 spans 15 residues. CDR3 amino acids: CASSITTRREDTQYF. The DNA of the CDR3 is TGCGCCAGCAGCATTACGACTCGCAGGGAAGATACGCAGTATTTT.

This chain joins TRBV7-8 and TRBJ2-6, with 9 nucleotides matching TRBD2. CDR1 is SGHVS and CDR2 is FQNEAQ in the germline V gene. The CDR3 covers 19 residues. V shed 2 bases, J shed 0 bases, and the junction held 8 bases outside the gene matches. This chain's CDR3 is CASSLTLAGALSGANVLTF. The CDR3 DNA is TGTGCCAGCAGCTTAACCTTAGCGGGGGCCCTCTCTGGGGCCAACGTCCTGACTTTC.

Points on this clone: The DNA is omitted, as the CDR3 cannot be located on it reliably, and the CDR3 follows TCRdb's listing. J is TRBJ1-2 and V is TRBV2. The length of the CDR3 is 15 amino acids, counting both ends. CDR1 is SNHLY and CDR2 is FYNNEI in the germline V gene. The CDR3 sequence is CATSLERDFGNGYTF.

The CDR3: CASSSYSGQMNTEAFF. Written as DNA, the CDR3 is TGCGCCAGCAGCTCCTACTCAGGACAGATGAACACTGAAGCTTTCTTT. This chain connects TRBV5-1 to TRBJ1-1; a weak D match, TRBD1 (6 bases). The CDR3 covers 16 residues. Germline V gene lookup returns CDR1 SGHRS and CDR2 YFSETQ. V dropped 3 bases and J dropped 0 bases, with 15 bases sitting between them.

J is TRBJ2-2 and V is TRBV5-6; perhaps TRBD1 as D (5 bases). The V end lost 1 base, the J end lost 2 bases, and 9 bases lay between the germline ends. This CDR3 has 15 residues. Germline V gene sequence: CDR1 SGHDT, CDR2 YYEEEE. CDR3 nucleotides: TGTGCCAGCAGCTTGTTCGGACACAACACCGGGGAGCTGTTTTTT. Its protein product is CASSLFGHNTGELFF.

This clone was seen once. The V and J genes are TRBV7-2 and TRBJ2-5, with D perhaps matching TRBD1 (6 bases). CDR1 and CDR2 from the germline V gene are SGHTA and FQGNSA. V was pared by 1 base and J by 2 bases, with 11 bases between. The CDR3 sequence is 15 residues long. CDR3 nucleotide sequence: TGTGCCAGCAGCTTAGGGGGACACGGACAAGAGACCCAGTACTTC. Residues: CASSLGGHGQETQYF.

This chain links TRBV24-1 with TRBJ1-1; tentatively, D is TRBD1 (6 bases). This CDR3 region has 12 residues. V shed 3 bases and J shed 5 bases, with 6 bases lying between them. CDR1 is KGHDR, CDR2 SFDVKD, per germline. For the CDR3, the DNA is TGTGCCACCAGTGATCAGGGGACTGAAGCTTTCTTT. This translates into CATSDQGTEAFF.

In the case of this clone: The sample holds other DNA sequences that translate to the same CDR3. CDR3 protein: CASSFQGTDTQYF. The CDR3 region has the DNA TGTGCCAGCAGCTTCCAGGGCACAGATACGCAGTATTTT. The V call is TRBV5-4, the J call TRBJ2-3; D is uncertain. V shed 2 bases and J shed 1 base, with 5 bases lying between them. This CDR3 is 13 amino acids long. The germline gives CDR1 SGHNT, CDR2 YYREEE (reference sequence).

The chain employs TRBV14 and TRBJ1-1; 11 nucleotides agree with TRBD1. This CDR3 has 16 residues. Trimming at V came to 2 bases and at J to 6 bases, leaving 8 bases not matched to a gene. Per the germline V gene, CDR1 is SGHDN and CDR2 is FVKESK. The DNA of the CDR3 is TGTGCCAGCAGCCAAACCCGGGACAGGGGGAATTCTGAAGCTTTCTTT. Amino acids: CASSQTRDRGNSEAFF.

The genes are TRBV29-1 and TRBJ2-5, with 14 bases identical to TRBD2. Germline CDR1 reads SQVTM; CDR2 reads ANQGSEA. With V trimmed by 4 bases and J by 11 bases, 3 bases remained unmatched. This CDR3 region has 12 residues. CDR3 sequence reads: CSVAGTSGGQYF. The CDR3 DNA reads as TGCAGCGTTGCGGGGACTAGCGGGGGACAGTACTTC.

This chain uses TRBV11-2 with TRBJ2-5; D might be TRBD2 (5 bases). The germline V gene has CDR1 SGHAT and CDR2 FQNNGV. This CDR3 is 16 amino acids long. Trimming removed 1 base from V and 6 bases from J, with 18 bases in between. This chain's CDR3 is CASSLGASTVSQTQYF. CDR3 DNA sequence: TGTGCCAGCAGCTTAGGAGCTAGCACGGTTAGTCAGACCCAGTACTTC.

The chain combines TRBV6-6 with TRBJ1-4; 8 nucleotides align to TRBD1. Trimming removed 5 bases from V and 0 bases from J; junction bases left unmatched: 8. The CDR3 runs 17 residues. CDR1 and CDR2 (germline): MNHNY, SVGAGI (reference sequence). The CDR3 DNA follows: TGTGCCAGCAGTCTAACCGGGACAGGAGCAACTAATGAAAAACTGTTTTTT. Protein sequence: CASSLTGTGATNEKLFF.

The J gene is TRBJ2-1, the V gene TRBV3-1 (or the pseudogene TRBV3-2); perhaps TRBD2 as D (5 bases). V dropped 3 bases and J dropped 7 bases, with 10 bases sitting between them. The CDR3 sequence is 13 residues long. Per the germline V gene, CDR1 is LGHDT and CDR2 is YNNKEL (reference sequence). The CDR3 region has the DNA TGTGCCAGCAGCCACAACCCGGGAAATGAGCAGTTCTTC. Protein: CASSHNPGNEQFF.

The V call is TRBV6-5, the J call TRBJ1-2, with 9 bases lining up with TRBD1. CDR3 length: 15 residues. The V segment lost 6 bases and the J segment 1 base; nucleotides outside the gene matches: 6. The germline gives CDR1 MNHEY, CDR2 SVGAGI. DNA of the CDR3: TGTGCCAGCAGACCCAGGGACAGGGATAACTATGGCTACACCTTC. It is translated as CASRPRDRDNYGYTF.